These 30 T cell receptor beta chains were sequenced from one sample in a study of beta chain features in type 1 diabetes. Every isolated RNA sample was fully reverse transcribed, so sequencing captured expressed TCRB transcripts. Method: immunoSEQ multiplex PCR; TCRdb's copy keeps in-frame clones and lacks some. This table holds more than 300,000 clones, 7% to 9% found once. The sequencing sample was made of central memory CD4+ T cells from blood. These receptors originate from a woman younger than 30 in good health.

This clone was seen at least ten times. V is TRBV27 and J is TRBJ2-2; D is perhaps TRBD1 (6 bases). V was shortened by 6 bases and J by 3 bases, with 14 bases between the two germline ends. The CDR3 runs 15 residues. Germline lookup yields CDR1 MNHEY and CDR2 SMNVEV (reference sequence). The CDR3 DNA reads as TGTGCCAGCAGGCCACAGGGTCTGTACACCGGGGAGCTGTTTTTT. Translation gives CASRPQGLYTGELFF.

This clone has only a few counts. The chain recombines TRBV9 with TRBJ2-1, with 7 bases matching TRBD2. Germline V lookup: CDR1 SGDLS, CDR2 YYNGEE. The CDR3 consists of 14 residues. The ends lost 4 bases at V and 9 bases at J; junction bases unmatched: 10. DNA of the CDR3: TGTGCCAGCAGCCAAACACGGGGGGAGAGTGAGCAGTTCTTC. This translates into CASSQTRGESEQFF. Using reference TRBV9 and TRBJ2-1 for the parts outside the CDR3, the full variable domain is DSGVTQTPKHLITATGQRVTLRCSPRSGDLSVYWYQQSLDQGLQFLIQYYNGEERAKGNILERFSAQQFPDLHSELNLSSLELGDSALYFCASSQTRGESEQFFGPGTRLTVL.

This clone was counted ten times or more. The rearrangement links TRBV25-1 to TRBJ1-4; D unclear. V lost 7 bases to trimming and J lost 6 bases, with 12 bases between them. The CDR3 totals 13 residues. Germline V CDR1 and CDR2: MGHDK, SYGVNS. The CDR3 region has the DNA TGTGCCAGCACGGGGAGGGAGGATGAAAAACTGTTTTTT. This sequence encodes CASTGREDEKLFF.

V gene TRBV7-2 combines with J gene TRBJ2-5; D is perhaps TRBD2 (5 bases). Germline V gene sequence: CDR1 SGHTA, CDR2 FQGNSA. The V gene lost 1 base and the J gene lost 4 bases, with 19 bases spanning the gap. This CDR3 is built from 17 residues. CDR3 bases: TGTGCCAGCAGCTTAGGGGCGGCTAGCTTTTACGGAGAGACCCAGTACTTC. Amino acid sequence: CASSLGAASFYGETQYF.

Many counts were recorded for this clone. The chain links TRBV2 to TRBJ2-7; perhaps TRBD2 as D (5 bases). V was pared by 6 bases and J by 1 base, with 10 bases between. This CDR3 region has 13 residues. Germline CDR1 and CDR2: SNHLY and FYNNEI. CDR3 amino acids: CASRSGSSYEQYF. CDR3 nucleotide sequence: TGTGCCAGCAGGAGCGGCTCTTCCTACGAGCAGTACTTC. Combining the CDR3 with reference TRBV2 and TRBJ2-7 gives the whole variable domain EPEVTQTPSHQVTQMGQEVILRCVPISNHLYFYWYRQILGQKVEFLVSFYNNEISEKSEIFDDQFSVERPDGSNFTLKIRSTKLEDSAMYFCASRSGSSYEQYFGPGTRLTVT.

The chain combines TRBV27 with TRBJ1-4; the D is unclear. Between the trimmed V and J ends, which lost 2 bases and 4 bases, there was a span of 11 bases. CDR1 and CDR2 from the germline V gene are MNHEY and SMNVEV (reference sequence). The CDR3 extends over 15 amino acids. The CDR3 sequence is CASSLRALFNEKLFF. DNA of the CDR3: TGTGCCAGCAGTTTAAGAGCTCTATTTAATGAAAAACTGTTTTTT.

For this clone: One junction end disagrees with the germline gene, perhaps due to a read error. The V gene is TRBV10-3, the J gene TRBJ2-7, with a tentative D call TRBD1 (6 bases). The CDR3 contains 12 residues. Germline V gene data show CDR1 as ENHRY and CDR2 as SYGVKD. Here the CDR3 reads CASSSGVHEQYF. The CDR3, as DNA: TGTGCCAGCAGTTCAGGGGTCCACGAGCAGTACTTC.

This sequence joins TRBV19 and TRBJ1-5; possible D gene TRBD1, 5 bases. The CDR3 has 15 residues. Deletions cut 10 bases from V and 6 bases from J, with 22 bases between. The germline V gene has CDR1 LNHDA and CDR2 SQIVND (reference sequence). In DNA, the CDR3 is TGTGCCACAAGGACACGGGCGCAGGGCGGTCAGCCCCAGCATTTT. Translation gives CATRTRAQGGQPQHF.

The chain combines TRBV10-3 with TRBJ1-3; no firm D call. The CDR3 spans 15 residues. Germline V gene data show CDR1 as ENHRY and CDR2 as SYGVKD. V dropped 4 bases and J dropped 0 bases, with 10 bases sitting between them. The CDR3 is CAISAGSLSGNTIYF. CDR3 coding DNA: TGTGCCATCAGTGCGGGTAGCCTCTCTGGAAACACCATATATTTT.

This clone has more than one count but fewer than ten. V is TRBV4-3 and J is TRBJ1-5; 9 nucleotides align to TRBD1. CDR1 and CDR2 from the germline V gene are LGHNA and YSLEER. With V trimmed by 0 bases and J by 4 bases, 7 bases remained unmatched. The CDR3 loop spans 17 amino acids. The CDR3, as DNA: TGCGCCAGCAGCCAAGAACCTCCGGGACAGGGAAATCAGCCCCAGCATTTT. Translating it yields CASSQEPPGQGNQPQHF.

This clone was seen a handful of times. J is TRBJ2-7 and V is TRBV5-6; no firm D call. The CDR3 totals 13 residues. V was trimmed by 1 base and J by 2 bases, leaving 7 bases between them. Germline CDR1 is SGHDT and CDR2 is YYEEEE. The CDR3 sequence: CASSLFQAYEQYF. Written as DNA, the CDR3 is TGTGCCAGCAGCTTGTTCCAGGCCTACGAGCAGTACTTC.

CDR3 DNA sequence: TGTGCCACCAGCAGAGATCTCCGACAGGTTTCGGCTGAAGCTTTCTTT. It specifies CATSRDLRQVSAEAFF. The V and J genes are TRBV15 and TRBJ1-1; D might be TRBD1 (6 bases). The CDR3 sequence is 16 residues long. CDR1 is LNHNV, CDR2 YYDKDF, per germline (reference sequence). Trimming shortened V by 0 bases and J by 6 bases, and 17 bases separated the two germline ends.

This clone has a single count. The V gene is TRBV5-1, the J gene TRBJ2-7, with 8 bases fitting TRBD2. The trim removed 4 bases at V and 2 bases at J, leaving 11 bases unmatched. CDR1 and CDR2 from the germline V gene are SGHRS and YFSETQ. The CDR3 has 16 residues. CDR3 protein: CASSPRGVGLAYEQYF. CDR3 DNA: TGCGCCAGCAGCCCAAGAGGTGTGGGACTAGCCTACGAGCAGTACTTC.

The V gene is TRBV18, the J gene TRBJ2-1; D is unresolved. Germline V gives CDR1 KGHSH, CDR2 LQKENI. Trimming shortened V by 2 bases and J by 3 bases, and 5 bases separated the two germline ends. This CDR3 is built from 13 residues. The CDR3: CASSPAVYNEQFF. The CDR3 DNA reads TGTGCCAGCTCACCAGCAGTCTACAATGAGCAGTTCTTC. The full variable domain, completed using reference TRBV18 and TRBJ2-1, is NAGVMQNPRHLVRRRGQEARLRCSPMKGHSHVYWYRQLPEEGLKFMVYLQKENIIDESGMPKERFSAEFPKEGPSILRIQQVVRGDSAAYFCASSPAVYNEQFFGPGTRLTVL.

The chain links TRBV11-2 to TRBJ2-5; TRBD1 matches at 7 bases. V shed 5 bases, J shed 2 bases, and the junction held 5 bases outside the gene matches. CDR1 and CDR2 (germline): SGHAT, FQNNGV. CDR3 length equals 14 residues. CDR3 amino acids: CASSPGQRQETQYF. DNA of the CDR3: TGTGCCAGCAGCCCGGGACAGAGACAAGAGACCCAGTACTTC.

CDR3 sequence reads: CSVLTGGNYGYTF. CDR3 nucleotide sequence: TGCAGCGTTCTGACAGGGGGAAACTATGGCTACACCTTC. This rearrangement joins TRBV29-1 to TRBJ1-2, with 9 bases matching TRBD1. The CDR3 is 13 residues long. The germline gives CDR1 SQVTM, CDR2 ANQGSEA. V was pared by 5 bases and J by 2 bases, with 3 bases of the junction left unmatched.

This clone was counted only a few times. The V call is TRBV4-3, the J call TRBJ1-4, with D perhaps matching TRBD1 (6 bases). V was trimmed by 0 bases and J by 0 bases, leaving 11 bases between them. There are 17 residues in the CDR3. Germline CDR1 and CDR2: LGHNA and YSLEER. CDR3 in amino acids: CASSQDPRQATNEKLFF. The CDR3 DNA sequence: TGCGCCAGCAGCCAAGATCCCCGACAGGCAACTAATGAAAAACTGTTTTTT.

The chain employs TRBV28 and TRBJ2-5; 7 positions agree with TRBD1. CDR3 length: 14 residues. The V segment lost 6 bases and the J segment 0 bases; nucleotides outside the gene matches: 4. CDR1 MDHEN and CDR2 SYDVKM come from the germline V gene. The CDR3 DNA reads as TGTGCCAGCAGCTCGGGACAGCACCAAGAGACCCAGTACTTC. Encoded protein: CASSSGQHQETQYF.

The chain couples TRBV5-1 to TRBJ2-2, with D possibly TRBD1 on 7 matching bases. Germline assignment: CDR1 SGHRS and CDR2 YFSETQ. The CDR3 spans 14 residues. V lost 7 bases to trimming and J lost 6 bases, with 16 bases between them. CDR3 sequence: CASGNRGGAGELFF. The DNA of the CDR3 is TGCGCCAGCGGAAACAGGGGAGGCGCCGGGGAGCTGTTTTTT.

This clone was observed a handful of times. The chain joins TRBV7-6 to TRBJ2-1; the match to TRBD2 covers 8 bases. This CDR3 is 16 amino acids long. The germline V gene has CDR1 SGHVS and CDR2 FNYEAQ. Losses at the gene ends were 1 base for V and 7 bases for J; bases not matched to a gene: 9. Here the CDR3 reads CASSLVLLAGTNEQFF. CDR3 coding DNA: TGTGCCAGCAGCTTAGTTCTATTAGCGGGAACAAATGAGCAGTTCTTC.

This clone showed up just a few times. A much larger clone is a single base away; this may be a read error. The gene calls are TRBV6-6 and TRBJ2-1; 9 bases are shared with TRBD1. Germline V gene data show CDR1 as MNHNY and CDR2 as SVGAGI (reference sequence). This CDR3 is 13 amino acids long. The junction had 2 bases not matched to a gene; V was cut back by 7 bases and J by 4 bases. CDR3 nucleotide sequence: TGTGCCAGCAAAGGACAGGGGTACAATGAGCAGTTCTTC. Translated: CASKGQGYNEQFF.

The chain recombines TRBV29-1 with TRBJ2-4; 9 bases are a match to TRBD2. This CDR3 comprises 16 residues. Germline CDR1 and CDR2: SQVTM and ANQGSEA. The V segment lost 6 bases and the J segment 2 bases; nucleotides outside the gene matches: 11. CDR3 nucleotide sequence: TGCAGCGTGGCGGCTAGCGGGATGGGAACCAAAAACATTCAGTACTTC. This gives the protein CSVAASGMGTKNIQYF.

This clone has a handful of counts. A junction end diverges from the germline sequence, so it may reflect a read error. The rearrangement links TRBV20-1 to TRBJ2-7; possible D gene TRBD2, 6 bases. The CDR3 has 9 residues. Germline CDR1 is DFQATT and CDR2 is SNEGSKA (reference sequence). CDR3 sequence: CSARVVAEF. For the CDR3, the DNA is TGCAGTGCTAGAGTGGTAGCGGAGTTC.

This clone has only a few counts. V gene TRBV2 combines with J gene TRBJ2-5, with 8 bases identical to TRBD2. V was clipped by 7 bases and J by 6 bases; unmatched bases: 16. The CDR3 covers 16 residues. Germline values: CDR1 SNHLY, CDR2 FYNNEI. The CDR3 loop is CASTGGSGTRLQTQYF. The CDR3 nucleotides are TGTGCCAGCACCGGCGGTAGCGGGACTCGTTTGCAGACCCAGTACTTC.

CDR3 amino acids: CASSPPGDSSYNEQFF. The CDR3 nucleotides read TGTGCCAGCAGCCCCCCAGGGGATAGCTCCTACAATGAGCAGTTCTTC. This chain connects TRBV7-8 to TRBJ2-1; the D gene is possibly TRBD1 (6 bases). The CDR3 length is 16 residues. V lost 5 bases, J lost 0 bases, and 14 bases lay in between. Germline V gene lookup returns CDR1 SGHVS and CDR2 FQNEAQ.

There are a few counts of this clone. J is TRBJ2-5 and V is TRBV5-4; no firm D call. The end of the DNA aligns better with TRBJ2-7, so the J call may be wrong. The CDR3 consists of 13 residues. Germline values: CDR1 SGHNT, CDR2 YYREEE (reference sequence). As DNA, the CDR3 is TGTGCCAGCAGCTTGGCCGCAGGAGACGAGCAGTACTTC. This encodes CASSLAAGDEQYF.

The table lists this clone with a few counts. The rearrangement links TRBV28 to TRBJ2-4; no clear D. Germline CDR1 is MDHEN and CDR2 is SYDVKM. The length of the CDR3 is 14 residues. With 3 bases removed from V and 3 bases from J, the gap between germline ends came to 9 bases. The CDR3 reads CASSFRVVKNIQYF. For the CDR3, the DNA is TGTGCCAGCAGTTTTCGGGTGGTCAAAAACATTCAGTACTTC.

The sample holds a few counts of this clone. This chain uses TRBV21-1 with TRBJ2-3; the D call TRBD2 from the table was never checked on the DNA. TRBV21-1 is a pseudogene. The CDR3 has 17 amino acids. The CDR3 region is CASSNQAREGQEDTQYF. The CDR3 bases are TGTGCCAGCAGCAATCAGGCCCGGGAGGGCCAGGAAGATACGCAGTATTTT.

This clone turned up a few times. The chain is built from TRBV5-4 and TRBJ2-1; 13 bases align to TRBD2. Germline V gene lookup returns CDR1 SGHNT and CDR2 YYREEE (reference sequence). CDR3 size: 19 residues. The V and J ends lost 3 bases and 4 bases, in that order; junction bases with no gene match: 13. The DNA for the CDR3 is TGTGCCAGCAGCTCGCCGGGACTAGCGGGAATGGGGCTTTACAATGAGCAGTTCTTC. Translated: CASSSPGLAGMGLYNEQFF.

This clone was seen more than once but under ten times. V is TRBV2 and J is TRBJ2-1; the D gene is possibly TRBD1 (6 bases). Germline V gives CDR1 SNHLY, CDR2 FYNNEI. The CDR3 consists of 16 residues. V was clipped by 1 base and J by 6 bases, with 16 bases between them. The chain's CDR3 is CASSEVVAQGSNEQFF. Here the CDR3 DNA reads TGTGCCAGCAGTGAAGTAGTCGCACAGGGAAGCAATGAGCAGTTCTTC. The entire variable domain, with the rest obtained from reference TRBV2 and TRBJ2-1, is as follows: EPEVTQTPSHQVTQMGQEVILRCVPISNHLYFYWYRQILGQKVEFLVSFYNNEISEKSEIFDDQFSVERPDGSNFTLKIRSTKLEDSAMYFCASSEVVAQGSNEQFFGPGTRLTVL.